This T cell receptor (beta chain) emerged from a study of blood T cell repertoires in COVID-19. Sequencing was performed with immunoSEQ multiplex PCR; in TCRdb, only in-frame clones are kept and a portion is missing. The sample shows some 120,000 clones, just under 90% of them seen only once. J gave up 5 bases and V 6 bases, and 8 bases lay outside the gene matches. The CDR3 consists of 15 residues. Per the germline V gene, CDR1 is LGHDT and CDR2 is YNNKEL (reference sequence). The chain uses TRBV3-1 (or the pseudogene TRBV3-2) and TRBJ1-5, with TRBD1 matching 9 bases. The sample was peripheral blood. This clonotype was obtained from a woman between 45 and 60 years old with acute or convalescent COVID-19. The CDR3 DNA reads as TGTGCCAGCAGTGACGACAGGGGGGTTGATCAGCCCCAGCATTTT. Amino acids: CASSDDRGVDQPQHF.